A selection of T cell receptor beta chains follows, all from one sample in a study of identical twins. TCRdb reanalysed the 5' RACE reads using MiXCR and keeps one entry per CDR3 protein. The table has fewer than 900,000 distinct CDR3 sequences, over 20% seen once. This sample was also put to use in a study of T cells expressing NK-cell markers.

The specimen sequenced was PBMCs. The receptors come from a woman between 18 and 29 years old in good health. Both conserved end residues are part of each CDR3.

V: TRBV6-5; CDR3: CASSYSLNEKLFF
V: TRBV12-3/TRBV12-4; CDR3: CASSLPRPNTEAFF
V: TRBV29-1; CDR3: CSVLSDKNTGELFF
V: TRBV5-1; CDR3: CASSLPQETQYF
V: TRBV20-1; CDR3: CSAALGGEKKLFF
V: TRBV5-1; CDR3: CASSLLPGSTDTQYF
V: TRBV20-1; CDR3: CSASGGATNEQYF
V: TRBV5-6; CDR3: CASSFGLMGEQFF
V: TRBV5-1; CDR3: CASSLGYATAGQETQYF
V: TRBV7-2; CDR3: CASRLSWSDTQYF
V: TRBV5-6; CDR3: CASSVRDRRTYGYTF
V: TRBV12-3/TRBV12-4; CDR3: CASSRVGDTQYF
V: TRBV12-3/TRBV12-4; CDR3: CASSRSDRASGYTF
V: TRBV12-3/TRBV12-4; CDR3: CASSPQTRRDEQFF
V: TRBV27; CDR3: CASSLGGGSTSTDTQYF
V: TRBV7-9; CDR3: CASSRTGVGNTIYF
V: TRBV7-3; CDR3: CASSLAGGNQETQYF
V: TRBV3-1; CDR3: CASSRTGDISNQPQHF
V: TRBV10-3; CDR3: CAISAYGGEETQYF
V: TRBV5-1; CDR3: CASSLVRDGATNEKLFF
V: TRBV7-3; CDR3: CASSLSPGVEQFF
V: TRBV6-2/TRBV6-3; CDR3: CASSYRALYEQYF
V: TRBV12-3/TRBV12-4; CDR3: CASSHGARGRSMNTEAFF
V: TRBV12-3/TRBV12-4; CDR3: CASLGGESNEQFF
V: TRBV29-1; CDR3: CSASGTASYNEQFF
V: TRBV9; CDR3: CASSVATTGDTQYF
V: TRBV6-2/TRBV6-3; CDR3: CASSDGQGYYEQYF
V: TRBV12-3/TRBV12-4; CDR3: CASSRTGVSYEQYF
V: TRBV30; CDR3: CAWSDTRSTDTQYF